Each of the 12 T cell receptor beta chains below was sequenced from the same sample in a study of shared clonotypes between healthy human individuals. As defined, naive CD8 cells were CD45RO-negative and positively selected for CCR7, with terminally differentiated effector memory CD45RA+ cells excluded. Generated by immunoSEQ multiplex PCR, the TCRdb table keeps only in-frame clones and is missing some. The sample holds approximately 720,000 clones; around 90% are singletons and the top ten take approximately 22%. The sequenced sample was naive CD8+ T cells sorted from blood. The receptors were gathered from a man younger than 45 in good health.

The chain's CDR3 is CASGSWTEAFF. For the CDR3, the DNA is TGTGCCAGCGGGTCTTGGACCGAAGCTTTCTTT. The chain combines TRBV28 with TRBJ1-1; D ambiguous. The CDR3 is made up of 11 amino acids. CDR1 is MDHEN, CDR2 SYDVKM, per germline. The V and J ends lost 8 bases and 8 bases respectively, with 12 bases between them.

This sequence joins TRBV28 and TRBJ2-1, with 15 bases identical to TRBD2. Germline lookup yields CDR1 MDHEN and CDR2 SYDVKM. With 6 bases clipped from V and 0 bases from J, the junction kept 9 bases outside the gene matches. The CDR3 has 19 amino acids. For the CDR3, the DNA is TGTGCCAGCAGCCCAACCGGGACTAGCGGGAGGAGCTCCTACAATGAGCAGTTCTTC. Translating gives CASSPTGTSGRSSYNEQFF.

This clone showed up just once. The sample holds other DNA sequences that translate to the same CDR3. The CDR3 reads CASSLAGGTGELFF. The CDR3, as DNA: TGCGCCAGCAGCTTGGCCGGCGGCACCGGGGAGCTGTTTTTT. J is TRBJ2-2 and V is TRBV5-1, with D uncertain. V gave up 0 bases and J gave up 4 bases, with 7 bases separating them. Germline CDR1 and CDR2: SGHRS and YFSETQ. This CDR3 is 14 amino acids long.

The chain has TRBV19 and TRBJ2-7; TRBD2 aligns across 7 bases. Trimming at V came to 5 bases and at J to 1 base, leaving 8 bases not matched to a gene. The V gene's germline CDR1 is LNHDA and CDR2 SQIVND (reference sequence). This CDR3 has 15 residues. The CDR3 sequence is CASSFGLVASYEQYF. The CDR3 DNA follows: TGTGCCAGTAGTTTTGGACTAGTTGCGTCCTACGAGCAGTACTTC. Together with reference TRBV19 and TRBJ2-7, the CDR3 gives the full variable domain: DGGITQSPKYLFRKEGQNVTLSCEQNLNHDAMYWYRQDPGQGLRLIYYSQIVNDFQKGDIAEGYSVSREKKESFPLTVTSAQKNPTAFYLCASSFGLVASYEQYFGPGTRLTVT.

The table lists this clone with a count of one. CDR3 nucleotide sequence: TGCGCCAGCAGCTTGGCTGGGGCCTCGAACAATGAGCAGTTCTTC. It yields the protein CASSLAGASNNEQFF. The V call is TRBV5-1, the J call TRBJ2-1, with D perhaps matching TRBD1 (5 bases). Between the trimmed V and J ends, which lost 0 bases and 5 bases, there was a span of 12 bases. Per the germline V gene, CDR1 is SGHRS and CDR2 is YFSETQ. The length of the CDR3 is 15 residues.

The rearrangement links TRBV7-8 to TRBJ2-3; 13 nucleotides line up with TRBD2. Germline values: CDR1 SGHVS, CDR2 FQNEAQ. V lost 5 bases, J lost 5 bases, and 13 bases stayed unmatched. The CDR3 is made up of 18 amino acids. The CDR3 loop is CASSPRTSGSILGDTQYF. The CDR3 nucleotides read TGTGCCAGCAGCCCTAGGACTAGCGGGAGCATCTTAGGAGATACGCAGTATTTT.

The chain joins TRBV5-1 to TRBJ2-1, with 11 nucleotides matching TRBD2. The germline V gene encodes CDR1 SGHRS and CDR2 YFSETQ. V gave up 6 bases and J gave up 6 bases; unmatched junction bases: 8. The CDR3 covers 15 residues. CDR3 protein: CASTLAGGNVNEQFF. The CDR3 DNA is TGCGCCAGCACTTTAGCGGGAGGGAACGTCAATGAGCAGTTCTTC. Full variable domain (missing parts from reference TRBV5-1 and TRBJ2-1): KAGVTQTPRYLIKTRGQQVTLSCSPISGHRSVSWYQQTPGQGLQFLFEYFSETQRNKGNFPGRFSGRQFSNSRSEMNVSTLELGDSALYLCASTLAGGNVNEQFFGPGTRLTVL.

The chain uses TRBV10-3 and TRBJ2-6; possible D gene TRBD1, 5 bases. From germline, CDR1 is ENHRY and CDR2 SYGVKD. V dropped 3 bases and J dropped 0 bases, with 12 bases sitting between them. The length of the CDR3 is 17 residues. The CDR3 DNA is TGTGCCATCAGTGATGGCAGGGTGGACTCTGGGGCCAACGTCCTGACTTTC. Encoded protein: CAISDGRVDSGANVLTF.

V is TRBV7-9 and J is TRBJ1-1, with no clear D. The ends were cut back, 6 bases at V and 8 bases at J, with 7 bases in the middle. The CDR3 is 10 residues long. Looked up from germline, CDR1 is SEHNR and CDR2 is FQNEAQ (reference sequence). The CDR3 region has the DNA TGTGCCAGCAGGACGATCGAAGCTTTCTTT. The encoded protein is CASRTIEAFF.

The chain links TRBV28 to TRBJ2-3; 9 bases fit TRBD1. Germline-derived CDR1 and CDR2 are MDHEN and SYDVKM. V lost 5 bases, J lost 7 bases, and 13 bases stayed unmatched. The CDR3 extends over 16 amino acids. CDR3 bases: TGTGCCAGCAGTCCCCAAGCGGACAGGGGTAGGAATACGCAGTATTTT. The encoded protein is CASSPQADRGRNTQYF.

Points on this clone: The sample carries other DNA sequences with the same CDR3. The rearrangement links TRBV5-1 to TRBJ2-7, with 10 bases matching TRBD1. Losses at the gene ends were 3 bases for V and 4 bases for J; bases not matched to a gene: 4. The CDR3 extends over 14 amino acids. Germline CDR1 is SGHRS and CDR2 is YFSETQ. The CDR3 bases are TGCGCCAGCAGCTCGGGACAGGGGTCGTACGAGCAGTACTTC. This encodes CASSSGQGSYEQYF.

This chain joins TRBV7-9 and TRBJ1-4; no clear D. Germline V gene data show CDR1 as SEHNR and CDR2 as FQNEAQ (reference sequence). Trimming pared 6 bases from V and 5 bases from J, leaving 10 bases between. The length of the CDR3 is 13 residues. The CDR3 DNA reads TGTGCCAGCAGTCTGGGTAGGAATGAAAAACTGTTTTTT. Its translation is CASSLGRNEKLFF.